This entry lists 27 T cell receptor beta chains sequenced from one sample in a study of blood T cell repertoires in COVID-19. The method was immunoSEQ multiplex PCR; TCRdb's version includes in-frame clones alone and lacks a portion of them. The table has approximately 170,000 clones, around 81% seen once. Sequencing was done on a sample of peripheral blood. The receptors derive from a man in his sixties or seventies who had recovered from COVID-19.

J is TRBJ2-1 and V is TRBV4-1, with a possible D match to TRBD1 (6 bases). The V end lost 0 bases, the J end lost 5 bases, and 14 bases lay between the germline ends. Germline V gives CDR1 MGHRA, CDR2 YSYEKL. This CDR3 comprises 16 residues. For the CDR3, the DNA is TGCGCCAGCAGCCAAGATGTTACAGGGTTTAACAATGAGCAGTTCTTC. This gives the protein CASSQDVTGFNNEQFF.

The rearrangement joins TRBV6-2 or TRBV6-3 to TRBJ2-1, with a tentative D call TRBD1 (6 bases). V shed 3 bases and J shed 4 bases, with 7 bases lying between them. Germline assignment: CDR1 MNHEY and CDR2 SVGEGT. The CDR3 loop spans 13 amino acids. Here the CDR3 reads CASSYGQYNEQFF. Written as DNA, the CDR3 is TGTGCCAGCAGTTATGGACAGTACAATGAGCAGTTCTTC.

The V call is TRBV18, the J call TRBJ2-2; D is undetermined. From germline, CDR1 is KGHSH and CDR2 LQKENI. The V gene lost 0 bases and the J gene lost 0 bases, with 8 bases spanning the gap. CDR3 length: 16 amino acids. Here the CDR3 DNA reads TGTGCCAGCTCACCACCGTCGCGGACGAACACCGGGGAGCTGTTTTTT. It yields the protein CASSPPSRTNTGELFF.

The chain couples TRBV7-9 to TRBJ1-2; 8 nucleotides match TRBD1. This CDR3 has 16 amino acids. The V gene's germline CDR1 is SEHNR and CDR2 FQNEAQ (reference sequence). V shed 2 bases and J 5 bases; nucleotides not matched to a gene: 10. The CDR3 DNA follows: TGTGCCAGCAGCTTAACAGCACAGGGGGGGAAATATGGCTACACCTTC. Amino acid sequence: CASSLTAQGGKYGYTF.

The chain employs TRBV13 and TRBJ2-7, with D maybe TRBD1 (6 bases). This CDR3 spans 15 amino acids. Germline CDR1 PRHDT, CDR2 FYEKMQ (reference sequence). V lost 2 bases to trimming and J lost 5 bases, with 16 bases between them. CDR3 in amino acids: CASSLRLGGWDEQYF. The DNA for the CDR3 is TGTGCCAGCAGCTTAAGGCTTGGGGGCTGGGACGAGCAGTACTTC.

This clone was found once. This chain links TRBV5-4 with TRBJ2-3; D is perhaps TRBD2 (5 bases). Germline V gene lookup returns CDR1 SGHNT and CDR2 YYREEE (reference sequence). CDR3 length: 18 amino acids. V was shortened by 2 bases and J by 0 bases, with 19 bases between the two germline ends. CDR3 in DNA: TGTGCCAGCAGCTTCGGGGTCCCGGGGAAGACTAGCACAGATACGCAGTATTTT. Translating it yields CASSFGVPGKTSTDTQYF.

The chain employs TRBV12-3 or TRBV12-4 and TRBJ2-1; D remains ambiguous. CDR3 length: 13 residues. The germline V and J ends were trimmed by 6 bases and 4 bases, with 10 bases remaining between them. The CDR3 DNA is TGTGCCAGCAGCCCTGGAGCGTACAATGAGCAGTTCTTC. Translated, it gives CASSPGAYNEQFF.

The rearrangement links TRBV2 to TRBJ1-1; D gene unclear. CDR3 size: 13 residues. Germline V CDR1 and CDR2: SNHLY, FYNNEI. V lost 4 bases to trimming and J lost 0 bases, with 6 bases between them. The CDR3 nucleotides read TGTGCCAGCAGTGTTAAGCTGAACACTGAAGCTTTCTTT. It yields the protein CASSVKLNTEAFF. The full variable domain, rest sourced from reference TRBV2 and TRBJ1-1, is EPEVTQTPSHQVTQMGQEVILRCVPISNHLYFYWYRQILGQKVEFLVSFYNNEISEKSEIFDDQFSVERPDGSNFTLKIRSTKLEDSAMYFCASSVKLNTEAFFGQGTRLTVV.

CDR3 nucleotide sequence: TGTGCCAGCAGCTTAGATTACCGGGAGCAGTACTTC. This sequence encodes CASSLDYREQYF. This chain connects TRBV7-9 to TRBJ2-7; D remains unclear. V lost 1 base to trimming and J lost 7 bases, with 8 bases between them. Germline CDR1 is SEHNR and CDR2 is FQNEAQ (reference sequence). The CDR3 consists of 12 residues.

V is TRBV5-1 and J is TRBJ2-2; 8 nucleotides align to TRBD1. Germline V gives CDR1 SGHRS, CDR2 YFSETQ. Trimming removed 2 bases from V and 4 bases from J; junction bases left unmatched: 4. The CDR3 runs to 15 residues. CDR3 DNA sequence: TGCGCCAGCAGCTTTCAGGGGGCTGGCACCGGGGAGCTGTTTTTT. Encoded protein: CASSFQGAGTGELFF. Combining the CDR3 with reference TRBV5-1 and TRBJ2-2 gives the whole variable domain KAGVTQTPRYLIKTRGQQVTLSCSPISGHRSVSWYQQTPGQGLQFLFEYFSETQRNKGNFPGRFSGRQFSNSRSEMNVSTLELGDSALYLCASSFQGAGTGELFFGEGSRLTVL.

CDR3 sequence reads: CATSDPGTGGSQETQYF. For the CDR3, the DNA is TGTGCCACCAGTGACCCTGGGACAGGGGGCAGCCAAGAGACCCAGTACTTC. The chain uses TRBV24-1 and TRBJ2-5, with 12 bases lining up with TRBD1. This CDR3 contains 17 residues. Trimming at V came to 4 bases and at J to 1 base, leaving 6 bases not matched to a gene. Germline CDR1 and CDR2: KGHDR and SFDVKD.

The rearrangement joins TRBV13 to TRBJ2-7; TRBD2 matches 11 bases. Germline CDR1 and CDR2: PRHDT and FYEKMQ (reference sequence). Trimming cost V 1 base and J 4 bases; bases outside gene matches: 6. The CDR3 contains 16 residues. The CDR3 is CASSLVASGRRYEQYF. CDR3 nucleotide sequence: TGTGCCAGCAGCTTAGTGGCTAGCGGGAGGCGATACGAGCAGTACTTC. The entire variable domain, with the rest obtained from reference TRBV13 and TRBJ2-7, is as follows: AAGVIQSPRHLIKEKRETATLKCYPIPRHDTVYWYQQGPGQDPQFLISFYEKMQSDKGSIPDRFSAQQFSDYHSELNMSSLELGDSALYFCASSLVASGRRYEQYFGPGTRLTVT.

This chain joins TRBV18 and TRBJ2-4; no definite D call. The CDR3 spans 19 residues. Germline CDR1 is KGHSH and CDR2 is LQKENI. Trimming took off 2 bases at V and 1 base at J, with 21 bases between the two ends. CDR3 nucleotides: TGTGCCAGCTCACCAAAGGCAGTCGGTACCGGCAGGGCCAAAAACATTCAGTACTTC. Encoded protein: CASSPKAVGTGRAKNIQYF. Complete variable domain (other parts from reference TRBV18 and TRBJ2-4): NAGVMQNPRHLVRRRGQEARLRCSPMKGHSHVYWYRQLPEEGLKFMVYLQKENIIDESGMPKERFSAEFPKEGPSILRIQQVVRGDSAAYFCASSPKAVGTGRAKNIQYFGAGTRLSVL.

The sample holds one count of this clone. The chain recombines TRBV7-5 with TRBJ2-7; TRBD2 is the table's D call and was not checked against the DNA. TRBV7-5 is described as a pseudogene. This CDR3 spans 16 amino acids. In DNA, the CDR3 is TGTGCCAGAAGGGATTTGGGGGACTATCGGCGGTACGAGCAGTACTTC. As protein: CARRDLGDYRRYEQYF.

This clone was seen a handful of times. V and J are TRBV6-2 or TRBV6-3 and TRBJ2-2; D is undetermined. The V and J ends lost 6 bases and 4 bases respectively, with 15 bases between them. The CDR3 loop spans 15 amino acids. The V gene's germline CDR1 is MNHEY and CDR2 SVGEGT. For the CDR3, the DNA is TGTGCCAGCAGCCAGCCTAGAGTTAGCACCGGGGAGCTGTTTTTT. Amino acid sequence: CASSQPRVSTGELFF.

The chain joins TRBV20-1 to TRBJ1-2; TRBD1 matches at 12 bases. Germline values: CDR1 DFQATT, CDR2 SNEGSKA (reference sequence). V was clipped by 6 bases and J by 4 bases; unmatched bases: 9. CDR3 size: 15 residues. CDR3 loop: CSASSGTGGVYGYTF. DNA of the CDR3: TGCAGTGCCAGTTCCGGGACAGGGGGCGTCTATGGCTACACCTTC.

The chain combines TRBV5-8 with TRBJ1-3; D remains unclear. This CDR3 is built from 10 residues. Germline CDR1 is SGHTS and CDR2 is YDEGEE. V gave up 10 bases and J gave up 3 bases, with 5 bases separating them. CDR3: CAPSGNTIYF. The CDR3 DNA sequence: TGTGCCCCGAGTGGAAACACCATATATTTT.

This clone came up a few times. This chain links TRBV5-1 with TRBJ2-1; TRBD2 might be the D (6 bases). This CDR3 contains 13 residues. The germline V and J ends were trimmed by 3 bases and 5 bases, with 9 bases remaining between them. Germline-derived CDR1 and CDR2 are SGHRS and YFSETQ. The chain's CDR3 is CASSWTTHNEQFF. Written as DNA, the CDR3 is TGCGCCAGCAGCTGGACTACCCACAATGAGCAGTTCTTC.

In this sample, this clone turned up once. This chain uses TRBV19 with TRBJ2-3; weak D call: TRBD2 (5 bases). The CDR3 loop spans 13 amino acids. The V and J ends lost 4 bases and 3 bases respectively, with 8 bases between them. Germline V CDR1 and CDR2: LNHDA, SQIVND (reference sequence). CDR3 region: CASSTTRTDTQYF. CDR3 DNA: TGTGCCAGTAGTACCACTAGGACAGATACGCAGTATTTT. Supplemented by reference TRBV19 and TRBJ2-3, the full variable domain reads DGGITQSPKYLFRKEGQNVTLSCEQNLNHDAMYWYRQDPGQGLRLIYYSQIVNDFQKGDIAEGYSVSREKKESFPLTVTSAQKNPTAFYLCASSTTRTDTQYFGPGTRLTVL.

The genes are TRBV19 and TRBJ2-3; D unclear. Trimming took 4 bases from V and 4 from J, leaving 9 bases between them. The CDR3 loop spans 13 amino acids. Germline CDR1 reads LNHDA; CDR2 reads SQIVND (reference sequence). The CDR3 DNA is TGTGCCAGTAGTAGTAGCCATGCAGATACGCAGTATTTT. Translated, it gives CASSSSHADTQYF.

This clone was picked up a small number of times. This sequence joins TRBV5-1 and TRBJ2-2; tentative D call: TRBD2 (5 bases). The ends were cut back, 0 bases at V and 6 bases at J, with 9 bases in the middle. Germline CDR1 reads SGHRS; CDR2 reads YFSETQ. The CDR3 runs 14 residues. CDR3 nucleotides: TGCGCCAGCAGCTTGGACACAGCGGCCGGGGAGCTGTTTTTT. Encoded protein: CASSLDTAAGELFF.

The CDR3 DNA reads as TGTGCCACCACTCAGGACAGGGGGCTGTCTGGGGCCAACGTCCTGACTTTC. Protein product: CATTQDRGLSGANVLTF. The V call is TRBV10-3, the J call TRBJ2-6; 11 nucleotides line up with TRBD1. Germline CDR1 reads ENHRY; CDR2 reads SYGVKD. After removal of 10 bases from V and 1 base from J, the junction contained 9 bases not matched to a gene. The CDR3 is 17 amino acids.

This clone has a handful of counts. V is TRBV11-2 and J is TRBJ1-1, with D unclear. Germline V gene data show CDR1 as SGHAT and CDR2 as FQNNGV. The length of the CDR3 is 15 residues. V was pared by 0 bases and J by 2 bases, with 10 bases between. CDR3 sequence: CASSLEVDFNTEAFF. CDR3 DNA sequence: TGTGCCAGCAGCTTAGAAGTGGACTTCAACACTGAAGCTTTCTTT. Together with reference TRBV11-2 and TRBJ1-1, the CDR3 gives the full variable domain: EAGVAQSPRYKIIEKRQSVAFWCNPISGHATLYWYQQILGQGPKLLIQFQNNGVVDDSQLPKDRFSAERLKGVDSTLKIQPAKLEDSAVYLCASSLEVDFNTEAFFGQGTRLTVV.

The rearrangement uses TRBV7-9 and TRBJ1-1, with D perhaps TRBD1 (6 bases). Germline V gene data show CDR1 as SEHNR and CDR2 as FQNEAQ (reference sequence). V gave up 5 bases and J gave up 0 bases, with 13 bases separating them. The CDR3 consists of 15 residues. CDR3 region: CASSRRQAVNTEAFF. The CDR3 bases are TGTGCCAGCAGCCGCCGACAGGCGGTGAACACTGAAGCTTTCTTT.

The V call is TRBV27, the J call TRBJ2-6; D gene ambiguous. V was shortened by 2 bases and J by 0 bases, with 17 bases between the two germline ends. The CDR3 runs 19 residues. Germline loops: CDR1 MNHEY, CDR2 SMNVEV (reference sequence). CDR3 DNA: TGTGCCAGCAGTTTAAAACCCGGTTCGTTTAGCTCTGGGGCCAACGTCCTGACTTTC. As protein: CASSLKPGSFSSGANVLTF.

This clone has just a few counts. Written as DNA, the CDR3 is TGTGCCAGCAGCCAAGACCCAGGCCCCTACGAGCAGTACTTC. Translation gives CASSQDPGPYEQYF. This rearrangement joins TRBV4-2 to TRBJ2-7; D is uncertain. With 0 bases removed from V and 2 bases from J, the gap between germline ends came to 8 bases. The CDR3 sequence is 14 residues long. CDR1 is LGHNA, CDR2 YNFKEQ, per germline.

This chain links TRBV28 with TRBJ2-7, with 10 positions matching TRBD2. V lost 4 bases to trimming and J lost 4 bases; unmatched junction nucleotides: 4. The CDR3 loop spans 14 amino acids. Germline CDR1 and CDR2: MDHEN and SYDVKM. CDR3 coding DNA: TGTGCCAGCAGTTACGGACTAGCGGATTACGAGCAGTACTTC. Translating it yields CASSYGLADYEQYF.